These 28 T cell receptor beta chains were sequenced from one sample in a study of blood T cell repertoires in COVID-19. Libraries were prepared by immunoSEQ multiplex PCR; TCRdb keeps only in-frame clonotypes and omits some of them. The sample consists of under 130,000 clones, roughly 72% of them appearing once. The sample consisted of peripheral blood. These receptors came from a man older than 75 with acute or convalescent COVID-19.

The rearrangement links TRBV6-1 to TRBJ1-2; tentatively, D is TRBD1 (6 bases). CDR3 length: 12 residues. CDR1 MNHNS and CDR2 SASEGT come from the germline V gene. Trimming pared 6 bases from V and 7 bases from J, leaving 12 bases between. CDR3 coding DNA: TGTGCCAGCAGACCCGACAGGCCTGGCTACACCTTC. This gives the protein CASRPDRPGYTF.

The J gene is TRBJ2-1, the V gene TRBV11-2; 7 positions match TRBD2. V lost 5 bases, J lost 3 bases, and 7 bases stayed unmatched. The CDR3 runs to 15 residues. Germline V gene data show CDR1 as SGHAT and CDR2 as FQNNGV. The CDR3 DNA reads TGTGCCAGCAGCCCCCCTAGCGGATACTACAATGAGCAGTTCTTC. It codes for CASSPPSGYYNEQFF. The entire variable domain, with the rest obtained from reference TRBV11-2 and TRBJ2-1, is as follows: EAGVAQSPRYKIIEKRQSVAFWCNPISGHATLYWYQQILGQGPKLLIQFQNNGVVDDSQLPKDRFSAERLKGVDSTLKIQPAKLEDSAVYLCASSPPSGYYNEQFFGPGTRLTVL.

The J gene is TRBJ2-2, the V gene TRBV6-5; the match to TRBD2 covers 7 bases. This CDR3 has 15 amino acids. Germline CDR1 MNHEY, CDR2 SVGAGI. J lost 6 bases, V lost 6 bases, and 10 bases had no gene match. The CDR3 sequence is CASRTGTKRPGELFF. Written as DNA, the CDR3 is TGTGCCAGCAGAACCGGGACTAAGCGCCCCGGGGAGCTGTTTTTT.

The chain joins TRBV5-4 to TRBJ2-5; 16 nucleotides line up with TRBD2. The CDR3 has 17 amino acids. Trimming removed 4 bases from V and 4 bases from J; junction bases left unmatched: 7. Germline loops: CDR1 SGHNT, CDR2 YYREEE (reference sequence). In nucleotides, the CDR3 is TGTGCCAGCAGCCCCCCGGGACTAGCGGGAGGGCTAGAGACCCAGTACTTC. Protein: CASSPPGLAGGLETQYF.

The chain is built from TRBV5-1 and TRBJ2-2; TRBD2 is a possible D gene (5 bases). In germline, CDR1 is SGHRS, CDR2 YFSETQ. The CDR3 runs to 14 residues. V was shortened by 7 bases and J by 3 bases, with 13 bases between the two germline ends. The CDR3 loop is CASAMSGYTGELFF. The CDR3 region has the DNA TGCGCCAGCGCCATGTCGGGATACACCGGGGAGCTGTTTTTT. Variable domain in full (rest from reference TRBV5-1 and TRBJ2-2): KAGVTQTPRYLIKTRGQQVTLSCSPISGHRSVSWYQQTPGQGLQFLFEYFSETQRNKGNFPGRFSGRQFSNSRSEMNVSTLELGDSALYLCASAMSGYTGELFFGEGSRLTVL.

This clone was recorded only once. The rearrangement joins TRBV9 to TRBJ2-2; 7 positions match TRBD1. Looked up from germline, CDR1 is SGDLS and CDR2 is YYNGEE. The CDR3 has 15 residues. Trimming cost V 0 bases and J 6 bases; bases outside gene matches: 5. The CDR3 is CASSVGGTVPGELFF. In DNA form, the CDR3 reads TGTGCCAGCAGCGTAGGGGGGACAGTCCCCGGGGAGCTGTTTTTT. The entire variable domain, with the rest obtained from reference TRBV9 and TRBJ2-2, is as follows: DSGVTQTPKHLITATGQRVTLRCSPRSGDLSVYWYQQSLDQGLQFLIQYYNGEERAKGNILERFSAQQFPDLHSELNLSSLELGDSALYFCASSVGGTVPGELFFGEGSRLTVL.

Notes on this clone: One end of the junction varies from germline; a read error may be responsible. The rearrangement links TRBV6-5 to TRBJ1-4; TRBD1 matches 7 bases. The CDR3 runs 12 residues. Germline-derived CDR1 and CDR2 are MNHEY and SVGAGI. CDR3 sequence reads: CASTLGWGQSCF. CDR3 coding DNA: TGTGCCAGCACTCTTGGGTGGGGACAGAGCTGTTTT.

This clone appeared a few times. The chain uses TRBV28 and TRBJ2-7; TRBD1 matches at 11 bases. Per the germline V gene, CDR1 is MDHEN and CDR2 is SYDVKM. CDR3 length equals 14 residues. Germline trimming cut 4 bases from V and 6 bases from J; bases unmatched to any gene: 5. The CDR3 sequence: CASSYRDRGFEQYF. The CDR3 region has the DNA TGTGCCAGCAGTTACAGGGACAGGGGGTTCGAGCAGTACTTC.

The V and J genes are TRBV6-5 and TRBJ2-7, with D perhaps matching TRBD2 (5 bases). Germline CDR1 reads MNHEY; CDR2 reads SVGAGI. Between the trimmed V and J ends, which lost 8 bases and 1 base, there was a span of 15 bases. The CDR3 spans 14 residues. Here the CDR3 DNA reads TGTGCCAGCCGGGGTACGGGGTGGTCCTACGAGCAGTACTTC. Protein sequence: CASRGTGWSYEQYF.

The rearrangement joins TRBV6-2 or TRBV6-3 to TRBJ2-1; D uncertain. Germline assignment: CDR1 MNHEY and CDR2 SVGEGT. There are 16 residues in the CDR3. Trimming stripped 0 bases from V and 6 bases from J, with 15 bases between. CDR3 sequence: CASSYSYKNTGNEQFF. The CDR3 coding sequence is TGTGCCAGCAGTTACTCGTACAAGAATACGGGCAATGAGCAGTTCTTC.

This sequence joins TRBV7-2 and TRBJ1-5; D perhaps matches TRBD1 (6 bases). This CDR3 is built from 15 residues. The V end lost 5 bases, the J end lost 0 bases, and 11 bases lay between the germline ends. CDR1 is SGHTA and CDR2 is FQGNSA in the germline V gene. The CDR3 sequence is CASSPGQYSNQPQHF. CDR3 bases: TGTGCCAGCAGCCCCGGACAGTATAGCAATCAGCCCCAGCATTTT.

The chain recombines TRBV6-2 or TRBV6-3 with TRBJ2-1; 8 positions agree with TRBD2. The ends lost 3 bases at V and 2 bases at J; junction bases unmatched: 3. This CDR3 is 15 amino acids long. CDR1 is MNHEY, CDR2 SVGEGT, per germline. The CDR3 DNA follows: TGTGCCAGCAGTTATAGCGGGAACCCCTACAATGAGCAGTTCTTC. Translation gives CASSYSGNPYNEQFF.

This clone was recorded only once. In nucleotides, the CDR3 is TGTGCCAGCAGAAAACAGGGGGCTGGAGACGAGCAGTACTTC. As protein: CASRKQGAGDEQYF. This rearrangement joins TRBV7-9 to TRBJ2-7, with 9 bases aligning to TRBD1. This CDR3 has 14 amino acids. The V segment lost 6 bases and the J segment 5 bases; nucleotides outside the gene matches: 8. CDR1 is SEHNR, CDR2 FQNEAQ, per germline (reference sequence).

The table lists this clone with many counts. This rearrangement joins TRBV28 to TRBJ1-3; D ambiguous. The CDR3 contains 15 residues. Germline CDR1 reads MDHEN; CDR2 reads SYDVKM. Trimming pared 1 base from V and 0 bases from J, leaving 7 bases between. Here the CDR3 DNA reads TGTGCCAGCAGTTTATACACGGGCTCTGGAAACACCATATATTTT. Protein sequence: CASSLYTGSGNTIYF.

The chain joins TRBV28 to TRBJ2-7; the D is unclear. Trimming cost V 3 bases and J 2 bases, with 8 bases left between them. CDR3 length equals 13 residues. The germline V gene has CDR1 MDHEN and CDR2 SYDVKM. The CDR3 DNA follows: TGTGCCAGCAGTTTCGACACAACCTACGAGCAGTACTTC. Its protein is CASSFDTTYEQYF.

This clone turned up a few times. The V call is TRBV18, the J call TRBJ1-2; D remains ambiguous. The V end was cut by 0 bases, the J end by 4 bases, with 9 bases between. The CDR3 covers 14 residues. The germline V gene has CDR1 KGHSH and CDR2 LQKENI. CDR3 residues: CASSPPSQSYGYTF. The CDR3 coding sequence is TGTGCCAGCTCACCACCGTCCCAGTCCTATGGCTACACCTTC.

This clone has only one observation. The CDR3 DNA reads as TGTGCCAGCAGTTACTCGTACAGGGGGTACGAGCAGTACTTC. Encoded protein: CASSYSYRGYEQYF. This rearrangement joins TRBV6-5 to TRBJ2-7; 8 bases fit TRBD1. This CDR3 is built from 14 residues. V gave up 0 bases and J gave up 4 bases; unmatched junction bases: 2. The germline CDR1 and CDR2 sequences are MNHEY and SVGAGI.

The chain carries TRBV24-1 and TRBJ2-7; D is unresolved. The CDR3 sequence is 11 residues long. Germline CDR1 and CDR2: KGHDR and SFDVKD. V was pared by 4 bases and J by 5 bases, with 5 bases between. CDR3 sequence reads: CATSDVHEQYF. The DNA for the CDR3 is TGTGCCACCAGTGACGTCCACGAGCAGTACTTC.

V and J are TRBV30 and TRBJ1-5; possibly TRBD1 for D (5 bases). Germline loops: CDR1 GTSNPN, CDR2 SVGIG (reference sequence). The CDR3 length is 12 residues. V was pared by 2 bases and J by 12 bases, with 14 bases between. CDR3 loop: CAWSLGPTVQHF. CDR3 nucleotide sequence: TGTGCCTGGAGTCTTGGCCCGACAGTCCAGCATTTT.

The V and J genes are TRBV10-3 and TRBJ2-6; 12 bases are shared with TRBD1. The CDR3 length is 16 residues. Germline V gives CDR1 ENHRY, CDR2 SYGVKD. Germline trimming cut 8 bases from V and 4 bases from J; bases unmatched to any gene: 6. CDR3 nucleotide sequence: TGTGCCATCGGGGGACAGGGGGCGTCCGGGGCCAACGTCCTGACTTTC. Translation: CAIGGQGASGANVLTF.

The chain is built from TRBV10-3 and TRBJ2-3, with 7 bases fitting TRBD2. The germline V gene has CDR1 ENHRY and CDR2 SYGVKD. V lost 11 bases, J lost 0 bases, and 8 bases stayed unmatched. This CDR3 has 14 residues. The CDR3 is CAVAGVDSTDTQYF. CDR3 coding DNA: TGTGCCGTCGCGGGAGTCGATAGCACAGATACGCAGTATTTT.

This clone came up a few times. The chain uses TRBV18 and TRBJ2-1; D gene ambiguous. Germline V gene lookup returns CDR1 KGHSH and CDR2 LQKENI. Trimming left V 3 bases short and J 6 bases short, with 12 bases between. The CDR3 spans 14 residues. The CDR3 bases are TGTGCCAGCTCACCGCTAGTCTCGGGCAATGAGCAGTTCTTC. Amino acid sequence: CASSPLVSGNEQFF.

The V call is TRBV19, the J call TRBJ1-1; D is uncertain. V lost 2 bases to trimming and J lost 1 base, with 5 bases between them. The length of the CDR3 is 13 residues. Germline values: CDR1 LNHDA, CDR2 SQIVND (reference sequence). This chain's CDR3 is CASSINRNTEAFF. DNA for the CDR3: TGTGCCAGTAGTATAAATAGGAACACTGAAGCTTTCTTT.

This clone came up a few times. V and J are TRBV9 and TRBJ1-5; tentatively, D is TRBD1 (5 bases). CDR1 and CDR2 from the germline V gene are SGDLS and YYNGEE. The CDR3 runs to 15 residues. The germline V and J ends were trimmed by 4 bases and 3 bases, with 14 bases remaining between them. The CDR3 DNA reads TGTGCCAGCAGCCCTCAGGGAAGAGACAATCAGCCCCAGCATTTT. This codes for CASSPQGRDNQPQHF.

This chain uses TRBV10-3 with TRBJ1-2; 12 bases are shared with TRBD1. Germline loops: CDR1 ENHRY, CDR2 SYGVKD. The CDR3 is 15 residues long. V was clipped by 6 bases and J by 4 bases; unmatched bases: 6. The CDR3 sequence: CAIRTGTGGGYGYTF. The CDR3 DNA reads TGTGCCATCAGAACCGGGACAGGGGGCGGCTATGGCTACACCTTC.

The rearrangement links TRBV29-1 to TRBJ2-7; possible D gene TRBD2, 5 bases. The CDR3 is 12 residues long. V was pared by 6 bases and J by 7 bases, with 16 bases between. The germline V gene encodes CDR1 SQVTM and CDR2 ANQGSEA. CDR3 loop: CSVGPGNYEQYF. The DNA for the CDR3 is TGCAGCGTGGGCCCCGGGAACTATGAGCAGTACTTC.

The gene calls are TRBV19 and TRBJ1-5; D is perhaps TRBD1 (5 bases). The germline CDR1 and CDR2 sequences are LNHDA and SQIVND (reference sequence). The CDR3 covers 14 residues. Trimming stripped 1 base from V and 7 bases from J, with 11 bases between. The CDR3 DNA reads TGTGCCAGTAGTATAGGGGGCGACCCCCAGCCCCAGCATTTT. Encoded protein: CASSIGGDPQPQHF.

The rearrangement links TRBV11-2 to TRBJ2-1; D is perhaps TRBD2 (6 bases). CDR1 and CDR2 from the germline V gene are SGHAT and FQNNGV. Trimming pared 2 bases from V and 6 bases from J, leaving 14 bases between. This CDR3 spans 15 amino acids. The CDR3 spells CASSLISGSPNEQFF. The CDR3 coding sequence is TGTGCCAGCAGCTTAATCTCCGGGAGTCCCAATGAGCAGTTCTTC.